Listed here are 5 T cell receptor beta chains from one sample, sequenced in a study of response to subunit inactivated influenza vaccine. TCRdb passed the RT-PCR reads through MiXCR, listing each CDR3 protein once. Among a few hundred thousand distinct CDR3 sequences, around 15% were seen once, and the ten largest hold around 10%. This specimen consisted of PBMCs from blood, obtained less than 13 days after vaccination. The receptors were sampled from a man aged 50 to 59 who received an inactivated influenza vaccine.

The CDR3, as DNA: TGCAGCGCACGGGGACCCTCTGGAAACACCATATATTTT. Its protein is CSARGPSGNTIYF. The chain carries TRBV20-1 and TRBJ1-3; D possibly corresponds to TRBD1 (5 bases). CDR3 size: 13 residues. Germline CDR1 reads DFQATT; CDR2 reads SNEGSKA (reference sequence).

This chain uses TRBV5-1 with TRBJ2-1; 8 nucleotides line up with TRBD2. The CDR3 spans 13 residues. The V gene end was trimmed by 0 bases and the J gene end by 10 bases; junction bases not matched to a gene: 3. From germline, CDR1 is SGHRS and CDR2 YFSETQ. This CDR3 is CASSLGTSREQFF. CDR3 nucleotides: TGCGCCAGCAGCTTGGGGACTAGCAGGGAGCAGTTCTTC.

This clonotype has only a few counts. The chain is built from TRBV18 and TRBJ2-1; 8 bases fit TRBD1. CDR1 is KGHSH, CDR2 LQKENI, per germline. The ends lost 2 bases at V and 6 bases at J; junction bases unmatched: 6. There are 15 residues in the CDR3. The CDR3 sequence is CASSPGQGISNEQFF. Written as DNA, the CDR3 is TGTGCCAGCTCACCAGGACAGGGAATCAGCAATGAGCAGTTCTTC.

V usage is TRBV4-1 and J usage is TRBJ2-3; 12 bases agree with TRBD2. The V gene's germline CDR1 is MGHRA and CDR2 YSYEKL. The V segment lost 4 bases and the J segment 5 bases; nucleotides outside the gene matches: 10. This CDR3 is 17 amino acids long. The CDR3 bases are TGCGCCAGCAGCCGAGGACTAGCGGGGCCTCGGGGAGATACGCAGTATTTT. This translates into CASSRGLAGPRGDTQYF.

A few counts support this clonotype. The V and J genes are TRBV6-5 and TRBJ2-5; a possible D gene is TRBD2 (6 bases). The CDR3 is made up of 14 amino acids. The germline gives CDR1 MNHEY, CDR2 SVGAGI. V was trimmed by 0 bases and J by 5 bases, leaving 10 bases between them. The CDR3 sequence is CASSYSGGSETQYF. CDR3 DNA sequence: TGTGCCAGCAGTTACTCGGGAGGCAGTGAGACCCAGTACTTC.